Listed below are T cell receptor beta chains from one sample, sequenced in a study of blood T cell repertoires in COVID-19. Generated by immunoSEQ multiplex PCR, the TCRdb table keeps only in-frame clones and is missing some. The repertoire holds 200,000 to 250,000 clones, with 86% as singletons. The sequenced sample consisted of PBMCs or T cells enriched from blood (not recorded which). These receptors all stem from a woman aged 40 to 55 with acute COVID-19. Both conserved end residues are part of each CDR3. Each record gives: D gene, clone size, V gene, CDR3 length, J gene, CDR3 protein, CDR3 DNA. A D gene is named only where the DNA matches it firmly. Rows give clone size only sometimes, using once, few, many, or a class for an expanded clone.

d_call: .
clone_size: .
v_call: TRBV6-5
cdr3_length: 14
j_call: TRBJ1-2
cdr3_aa: CASRSDDSVEGYTF
cdr3_nt: TGTGCCAGCAGGTCCGATGACAGTGTCGAGGGCTACACCTTC

d_call: .
clone_size: .
v_call: TRBV19
cdr3_length: 15
j_call: TRBJ1-1
cdr3_aa: CASLKRETGNTEAFF
cdr3_nt: TGTGCCAGTCTAAAAAGGGAAACAGGGAACACTGAAGCTTTCTTT

d_call: TRBD1
clone_size: .
v_call: TRBV5-4
cdr3_length: 15
j_call: TRBJ2-1
cdr3_aa: CASSYRDRTYNEQFF
cdr3_nt: TGTGCCAGCAGCTACCGGGACAGAACCTACAATGAGCAGTTCTTC

d_call: TRBD1
clone_size: .
v_call: TRBV6-2/TRBV6-3
cdr3_length: 14
j_call: TRBJ1-1
cdr3_aa: CASSPDRVNTEAFF
cdr3_nt: TGTGCCAGCAGTCCAGACAGGGTAAACACTGAAGCTTTCTTT

d_call: TRBD1
clone_size: .
v_call: TRBV7-2
cdr3_length: 17
j_call: TRBJ1-5
cdr3_aa: CASSPRGGAGTNQPQHF
cdr3_nt: TGTGCCAGCAGTCCCCGAGGGGGCGCAGGGACCAATCAGCCCCAGCATTTT

d_call: .
clone_size: .
v_call: TRBV25-1
cdr3_length: 15
j_call: TRBJ1-5
cdr3_aa: CASSEGTPSNQPQHF
cdr3_nt: TGTGCCAGCAGTGAAGGGACTCCTAGCAATCAGCCCCAGCATTTT

d_call: .
clone_size: .
v_call: TRBV3-1/TRBV3-2
cdr3_length: 21
j_call: TRBJ2-3
cdr3_aa: CASSHGAAQSGGHPSTDTQYF
cdr3_nt: TGTGCCAGCAGCCATGGTGCGGCCCAATCCGGGGGGCATCCTAGCACAGATACGCAGTATTTT

d_call: .
clone_size: .
v_call: TRBV5-1
cdr3_length: 15
j_call: TRBJ1-1
cdr3_aa: CASRTDGGGVTEAFF
cdr3_nt: TGCGCCAGCAGGACGGACGGGGGAGGTGTCACTGAAGCTTTCTTT

d_call: .
clone_size: .
v_call: TRBV11-2
cdr3_length: 14
j_call: TRBJ1-2
cdr3_aa: CASSLVIGGSGYTF
cdr3_nt: TGTGCCAGCAGCTTAGTAATCGGGGGGTCTGGCTACACCTTC

d_call: .
clone_size: .
v_call: TRBV7-9
cdr3_length: 12
j_call: TRBJ2-3
cdr3_aa: CASSPFTDTQYF
cdr3_nt: TGTGCCAGCAGCCCCTTCACAGATACGCAGTATTTT

d_call: TRBD1
clone_size: .
v_call: TRBV7-9
cdr3_length: 17
j_call: TRBJ1-1
cdr3_aa: CASSPVGQGAGDTEAFF
cdr3_nt: TGTGCCAGCAGCCCGGTTGGACAGGGGGCGGGGGACACTGAAGCTTTCTTT

d_call: TRBD1
clone_size: once
v_call: TRBV18
cdr3_length: 14
j_call: TRBJ1-1
cdr3_aa: CASSPQGANGEAFF
cdr3_nt: TGTGCCAGCTCACCGCAGGGGGCGAACGGTGAAGCTTTCTTT

d_call: .
clone_size: .
v_call: TRBV15
cdr3_length: 14
j_call: TRBJ1-1
cdr3_aa: CATSRMAGNTEAFF
cdr3_nt: TGTGCCACCAGCAGGATGGCGGGAAACACTGAAGCTTTCTTT

d_call: TRBD1
clone_size: .
v_call: TRBV2
cdr3_length: 13
j_call: TRBJ1-2
cdr3_aa: CASKARGPGGYTF
cdr3_nt: TGTGCCAGCAAGGCCAGGGGGCCGGGGGGCTACACCTTC

d_call: .
clone_size: .
v_call: TRBV6-6
cdr3_length: 14
j_call: TRBJ1-1
cdr3_aa: CASSPIPDKPRAFF
cdr3_nt: TGTGCCAGCAGTCCCATTCCCGACAAGCCCCGGGCTTTCTTT

d_call: TRBD1
clone_size: .
v_call: TRBV9
cdr3_length: 18
j_call: TRBJ1-2
cdr3_aa: CASSVDPSGTGSSGGYTF
cdr3_nt: TGTGCCAGCAGCGTAGACCCCAGTGGGACAGGGTCTTCAGGAGGCTACACCTTC

d_call: .
clone_size: once
v_call: TRBV29-1
cdr3_length: 11
j_call: TRBJ1-2
cdr3_aa: CSVEDGYGYTF
cdr3_nt: TGCAGCGTAGAAGACGGCTATGGCTACACCTTC

d_call: .
clone_size: .
v_call: TRBV5-1
cdr3_length: 14
j_call: TRBJ1-6
cdr3_aa: CASTATFGNSPLHF
cdr3_nt: TGCGCCAGCACTGCCACATTCGGGAATTCACCCCTCCACTTT

d_call: .
clone_size: .
v_call: TRBV9
cdr3_length: 14
j_call: TRBJ1-5
cdr3_aa: CASSVRTRGQPQHF
cdr3_nt: TGTGCCAGCAGCGTAAGAACGAGGGGGCAGCCCCAGCATTTT

d_call: .
clone_size: .
v_call: TRBV5-1
cdr3_length: 15
j_call: TRBJ2-2
cdr3_aa: CASSGRGWDTGELFF
cdr3_nt: TGCGCCAGCAGCGGACGGGGGTGGGACACCGGGGAGCTGTTTTTT

d_call: .
clone_size: .
v_call: TRBV7-3
cdr3_length: 19
j_call: TRBJ1-1
cdr3_aa: CASSLPLLGPTGVNTEAFF
cdr3_nt: TGTGCCAGCAGCTTACCCTTACTAGGGCCAACCGGGGTGAACACTGAAGCTTTCTTT

d_call: .
clone_size: .
v_call: TRBV11-1
cdr3_length: 13
j_call: TRBJ1-2
cdr3_aa: CASSLNEEYGYTF
cdr3_nt: TGTGCCAGCAGCTTAAACGAGGAGTATGGCTACACCTTC

d_call: TRBD2
clone_size: .
v_call: TRBV19
cdr3_length: 18
j_call: TRBJ2-1
cdr3_aa: CASSIAASGGQTYNEQFF
cdr3_nt: TGTGCCAGTAGTATAGCGGCTAGCGGGGGCCAAACCTACAATGAGCAGTTCTTC

d_call: .
clone_size: once
v_call: TRBV6-6
cdr3_length: 15
j_call: TRBJ2-1
cdr3_aa: CASSSTAGIRGEQFF
cdr3_nt: TGTGCCAGCAGCTCTACAGCGGGTATCCGGGGTGAGCAGTTCTTC

d_call: .
clone_size: .
v_call: TRBV5-5
cdr3_length: 16
j_call: TRBJ1-5
cdr3_aa: CASSLTPGNSNQPQHF
cdr3_nt: TGTGCCAGCAGCTTGACTCCGGGAAATAGCAATCAGCCCCAGCATTTT

d_call: TRBD1
clone_size: .
v_call: TRBV9
cdr3_length: 14
j_call: TRBJ1-1
cdr3_aa: CASSVFTGGTEAFF
cdr3_nt: TGTGCCAGCAGCGTATTCACAGGGGGCACTGAAGCTTTCTTT

d_call: TRBD1
clone_size: .
v_call: TRBV7-9
cdr3_length: 15
j_call: TRBJ2-5
cdr3_aa: CASSWGTGTGETQYF
cdr3_nt: TGTGCCAGCAGCTGGGGGACAGGGACGGGAGAGACCCAGTACTTC

d_call: .
clone_size: .
v_call: TRBV18
cdr3_length: 16
j_call: TRBJ2-3
cdr3_aa: CASSPWVLGDTDTQYF
cdr3_nt: TGTGCCAGCTCACCTTGGGTATTGGGAGACACAGATACGCAGTATTTT

d_call: TRBD2
clone_size: once
v_call: TRBV7-3
cdr3_length: 18
j_call: TRBJ2-3
cdr3_aa: CASSLITGTSGDTDTQYF
cdr3_nt: TGTGCCAGCAGCTTAATTACGGGGACTAGCGGGGACACAGATACGCAGTATTTT

d_call: .
clone_size: .
v_call: TRBV7-2
cdr3_length: 12
j_call: TRBJ1-2
cdr3_aa: CASSLGGSHYTF
cdr3_nt: TGTGCCAGCAGCTTAGGAGGATCCCACTACACCTTC

d_call: .
clone_size: few
v_call: TRBV2
cdr3_length: 12
j_call: TRBJ1-2
cdr3_aa: CASSENGYGYTF
cdr3_nt: TGTGCCAGCAGTGAAAACGGCTATGGCTACACCTTC

d_call: .
clone_size: once
v_call: TRBV5-1
cdr3_length: 14
j_call: TRBJ1-5
cdr3_aa: CASSREGGNQPQHF
cdr3_nt: TGCGCCAGCAGCAGGGAGGGTGGCAATCAGCCCCAGCATTTT

d_call: TRBD1
clone_size: .
v_call: TRBV2
cdr3_length: 15
j_call: TRBJ1-1
cdr3_aa: CASSKEGAGNTEAFF
cdr3_nt: TGTGCCAGCAGTAAGGAGGGGGCCGGGAACACTGAAGCTTTCTTT

d_call: .
clone_size: .
v_call: TRBV19
cdr3_length: 14
j_call: TRBJ1-2
cdr3_aa: CASSIRRVYYGYTF
cdr3_nt: TGTGCCAGTAGTATCCGGAGGGTGTACTATGGCTACACCTTC

d_call: TRBD2
clone_size: .
v_call: TRBV6-2/TRBV6-3
cdr3_length: 16
j_call: TRBJ2-2
cdr3_aa: CASSPIGTTDTGELFF
cdr3_nt: TGTGCCAGCAGTCCAATCGGGACTACGGACACCGGGGAGCTGTTTTTT

d_call: .
clone_size: .
v_call: TRBV18
cdr3_length: 14
j_call: TRBJ2-1
cdr3_aa: CASSPTWPTNEQFF
cdr3_nt: TGTGCCAGCTCACCCACCTGGCCCACGAATGAGCAGTTCTTC

d_call: TRBD1
clone_size: .
v_call: TRBV9
cdr3_length: 12
j_call: TRBJ1-1
cdr3_aa: CASSGQGAEAFF
cdr3_nt: TGTGCCAGCAGCGGTCAGGGGGCTGAAGCTTTCTTT

d_call: .
clone_size: .
v_call: TRBV7-9
cdr3_length: 15
j_call: TRBJ1-4
cdr3_aa: CASSPFKGVHEKLFF
cdr3_nt: TGTGCCAGCAGCCCCTTCAAGGGGGTACATGAAAAACTGTTTTTT

d_call: .
clone_size: .
v_call: TRBV2
cdr3_length: 14
j_call: TRBJ1-2
cdr3_aa: CASVAPGINYGYTF
cdr3_nt: TGTGCCAGCGTTGCTCCGGGGATTAACTATGGCTACACCTTC

d_call: TRBD1
clone_size: .
v_call: TRBV5-1
cdr3_length: 15
j_call: TRBJ1-6
cdr3_aa: CASSATGQRNSPLHF
cdr3_nt: TGCGCCAGCAGCGCTACGGGACAGCGTAATTCACCCCTCCACTTT

d_call: .
clone_size: few
v_call: TRBV20-1
cdr3_length: 14
j_call: TRBJ2-1
cdr3_aa: CSASGQGGYNEQFF
cdr3_nt: TGCAGTGCTAGTGGGCAGGGGGGTTACAATGAGCAGTTCTTC

d_call: TRBD2
clone_size: .
v_call: TRBV6-6
cdr3_length: 13
j_call: TRBJ2-2
cdr3_aa: CASSGGAPGELFF
cdr3_nt: TGTGCCAGCTCCGGGGGGGCTCCCGGGGAGCTGTTTTTT

d_call: .
clone_size: .
v_call: TRBV27
cdr3_length: 14
j_call: TRBJ1-4
cdr3_aa: CASSRRTKTEKLFF
cdr3_nt: TGTGCCAGCAGCCGTCGTACAAAAACCGAAAAACTGTTTTTT

d_call: TRBD1
clone_size: .
v_call: TRBV30
cdr3_length: 15
j_call: TRBJ1-5
cdr3_aa: CAWSNRDRGYQPQHF
cdr3_nt: TGTGCCTGGAGCAACCGGGACAGGGGTTATCAGCCCCAGCATTTT

d_call: .
clone_size: .
v_call: TRBV6-2/TRBV6-3
cdr3_length: 16
j_call: TRBJ1-1
cdr3_aa: CASSYSAHRINTEAFF
cdr3_nt: TGTGCCAGCAGTTACTCGGCACACCGAATAAACACTGAAGCTTTCTTT

d_call: TRBD1
clone_size: .
v_call: TRBV11-2
cdr3_length: 18
j_call: TRBJ1-3
cdr3_aa: CASTKTPGTGHSGNTIYF
cdr3_nt: TGTGCCAGCACCAAGACGCCGGGGACAGGACACTCTGGAAACACCATATATTTT

d_call: .
clone_size: .
v_call: TRBV6-2/TRBV6-3
cdr3_length: 14
j_call: TRBJ1-2
cdr3_aa: CASSSWTVYDGYTF
cdr3_nt: TGTGCCAGCAGTTCCTGGACAGTCTATGATGGCTACACCTTC

d_call: TRBD1
clone_size: once
v_call: TRBV2
cdr3_length: 14
j_call: TRBJ2-1
cdr3_aa: CASSPSRTGNEQFF
cdr3_nt: TGTGCCAGCAGTCCCTCGAGGACAGGGAATGAGCAGTTCTTC

d_call: .
clone_size: .
v_call: TRBV5-6
cdr3_length: 13
j_call: TRBJ2-1
cdr3_aa: CASSQGLYPRRFF
cdr3_nt: TGTGCCAGCAGCCAAGGACTTTATCCTCGGCGGTTCTTC